The 14 T cell receptor beta chains reported below all come from one sample, sequenced in a study of blood T cell repertoires in COVID-19. Profiling relied on immunoSEQ multiplex PCR, and the TCRdb table lists in-frame clones only, not all of them. The top ten hold approximately 30% of the sample, which has about 200,000 clones, 75% to 90% seen once. Sequencing used peripheral blood. All receptors derive from a man aged 35 to 55 with acute or convalescent COVID-19.

This chain uses TRBV2 with TRBJ2-1; a weak D match, TRBD2 (6 bases). Between the trimmed V and J ends, which lost 6 bases and 4 bases, there was a span of 13 bases. From germline, CDR1 is SNHLY and CDR2 FYNNEI. The CDR3 is 14 amino acids. CDR3 protein: CASREGVDYNEQFF. CDR3 in DNA: TGTGCCAGCAGGGAGGGAGTTGATTACAATGAGCAGTTCTTC.

This clone appeared once. V and J are TRBV9 and TRBJ1-2, with 9 positions matching TRBD1. Germline CDR1 SGDLS, CDR2 YYNGEE. The CDR3 is made up of 16 amino acids. V was pared by 2 bases and J by 5 bases, with 10 bases of the junction left unmatched. This CDR3 is CASSVGQGTALYGYTF. CDR3 sequence (DNA): TGTGCCAGCAGCGTCGGACAGGGGACAGCACTGTATGGCTACACCTTC. Drawing the rest from reference TRBV9 and TRBJ1-2, the complete variable domain is DSGVTQTPKHLITATGQRVTLRCSPRSGDLSVYWYQQSLDQGLQFLIQYYNGEERAKGNILERFSAQQFPDLHSELNLSSLELGDSALYFCASSVGQGTALYGYTFGSGTRLTVV.

This clone was counted a few times. This sequence joins TRBV1 and TRBJ2-7; the table's D call, TRBD2, was not checked against the DNA. TRBV1 is a listed pseudogene. The CDR3 spans 16 residues. Written as DNA, the CDR3 is TGCACCAGCAGCCTATCGGGGGGAGATCGGCCCTACGAGCAGTACTTC. Translation: CTSSLSGGDRPYEQYF.

The chain employs TRBV29-1 and TRBJ2-4, with 7 nucleotides matching TRBD1. CDR1 and CDR2 (germline): SQVTM, ANQGSEA. With 3 bases clipped from V and 1 base from J, the junction kept 9 bases outside the gene matches. This CDR3 region has 16 residues. This CDR3 is CSVEGSRDSAKNIQYF. In DNA, the CDR3 is TGCAGCGTTGAGGGGTCAAGGGACAGCGCCAAAAACATTCAGTACTTC.

CDR3 in DNA: TGTGCCAGCAGCCACGACAGGGCTGTGGGCGAGACCCAGTACTTC. It specifies CASSHDRAVGETQYF. The chain has TRBV7-9 and TRBJ2-5; 7 bases are shared with TRBD1. J gave up 5 bases and V 5 bases, and 11 bases lay outside the gene matches. Germline V lookup: CDR1 SEHNR, CDR2 FQNEAQ (reference sequence). This CDR3 has 15 residues. The entire variable domain, with the rest obtained from reference TRBV7-9 and TRBJ2-5, is as follows: DTGVSQNPRHKITKRGQNVTFRCDPISEHNRLYWYRQTLGQGPEFLTYFQNEAQLEKSRLLSDRFSAERPKGSFSTLEIQRTEQGDSAMYLCASSHDRAVGETQYFGPGTRLLVL.

The chain recombines TRBV20-1 with TRBJ2-2; tentative D call: TRBD2 (6 bases). The CDR3 runs 11 residues. Trimming took off 5 bases at V and 13 bases at J, with 14 bases between the two ends. CDR1 and CDR2 (germline): DFQATT, SNEGSKA (reference sequence). The CDR3: CSAGRLGGLFF. CDR3 coding DNA: TGCAGTGCTGGTCGACTAGGCGGGCTGTTTTTT.

The chain links TRBV6-5 to TRBJ1-2; 8 bases agree with TRBD1. With 5 bases clipped from V and 7 bases from J, the junction kept 3 bases outside the gene matches. Germline CDR1 reads MNHEY; CDR2 reads SVGAGI. This CDR3 contains 12 residues. The CDR3 DNA reads as TGTGCCAGCAGTCAGGACAGGGCTGGCTACACCTTC. Amino acids: CASSQDRAGYTF.

The CDR3 DNA reads TGTGCCAGCAGATACCAGGGGAAGGGGCAGTTCTTC. Translating it yields CASRYQGKGQFF. The chain uses TRBV12-3 or TRBV12-4 and TRBJ2-1; D is possibly TRBD1 (6 bases). Trimming left V 6 bases short and J 12 bases short, with 15 bases between. This CDR3 comprises 12 residues.

The gene calls are TRBV3-1 (or the pseudogene TRBV3-2) and TRBJ2-7, with 14 bases identical to TRBD2. V lost 4 bases, J lost 6 bases, and 20 bases stayed unmatched. Per germline, CDR1 LGHDT and CDR2 YNNKEL (reference sequence). The CDR3 totals 20 residues. This CDR3 reads CASSPRAPTGTSGRSGEQYF. CDR3 nucleotides: TGTGCCAGCAGCCCCCGAGCCCCTACCGGGACTAGCGGGAGAAGCGGCGAGCAGTACTTC.

This clone was counted a few times. CDR3 sequence (DNA): TGCAGCGTGATACTCCAAGAGACCCAGTACTTC. Translating it yields CSVILQETQYF. V and J are TRBV29-1 and TRBJ2-5; D is unclear. The CDR3 sequence is 11 residues long. Germline CDR1 SQVTM, CDR2 ANQGSEA. Trimming removed 6 bases from V and 1 base from J, with 6 bases in between.

V usage is TRBV19 and J usage is TRBJ2-7; 10 nucleotides match TRBD1. The CDR3 contains 15 residues. Trimming took 6 bases from V and 6 from J; bases not matched to a gene: 11. Germline CDR1 reads LNHDA; CDR2 reads SQIVND (reference sequence). In DNA form, the CDR3 reads TGTGCCAGTAGCCATCCGGGACAGGGGCGATCCGAGCAGTACTTC. Translation gives CASSHPGQGRSEQYF.

This clone was seen once. The rearrangement uses TRBV7-8 and TRBJ1-2; D gene ambiguous. The CDR3 consists of 12 residues. Trimming stripped 5 bases from V and 8 bases from J, with 12 bases between. Germline V gene lookup returns CDR1 SGHVS and CDR2 FQNEAQ. CDR3 region: CASSPRERGYTF. The CDR3 coding sequence is TGTGCCAGCAGCCCCCGAGAACGAGGCTACACCTTC.

The chain uses TRBV5-4 and TRBJ1-2, with 10 bases that match TRBD1. The trim removed 4 bases at V and 4 bases at J, leaving 4 bases unmatched. This CDR3 is 14 amino acids long. CDR1 is SGHNT and CDR2 is YYREEE in the germline V gene (reference sequence). The CDR3 nucleotides read TGTGCCAGCAGCCTGGGACAGGGGATCTATGGCTACACCTTC. Translating gives CASSLGQGIYGYTF.

The V gene is TRBV11-1, the J gene TRBJ1-1; D is unresolved. Germline loops: CDR1 SGHAT, CDR2 FQDESV (reference sequence). V was trimmed by 0 bases and J by 4 bases, leaving 3 bases between them. The CDR3 length is 12 residues. This CDR3 reads CASSLASTEAFF. The CDR3 DNA reads as TGTGCCAGCAGCTTAGCGAGCACTGAAGCTTTCTTT.